This section outlines one T cell receptor beta chain sequence together with its context. Original methodology: Amplification from reference gene primers served as the basis for estimated nucleated cell counts. The protocol was immunoSEQ multiplex PCR, while the TCRdb copy is restricted to in-frame clones and leaves out a portion. V and J calls and clone size follow that table, whereas D and trimming were derived from the DNA. Of around 100,000 clones detected, roughly 87% appear once; the ten largest clones hold 6.2%. Germline lookup yields CDR1 SEHNR and CDR2 FQNEAQ (reference sequence). The length of the CDR3 is 17 residues. Between the trimmed V and J ends, which lost 2 bases and 6 bases, there was a span of 19 bases. The data originate from a study of blood T cell repertoires in COVID-19. Study summary: Sites across the United States, Italy and Spain contributed samples from acute and convalescent COVID-19.

The chain combines TRBV7-9 with TRBJ2-2, with D maybe TRBD2 (6 bases). The receptor's source is a human donor in a cohort sampled during active COVID-19. The source material was peripheral blood. CDR3 protein: CASSLIGADGGSGELFF. In DNA form, the CDR3 reads TGTGCCAGCAGCTTAATAGGGGCAGACGGAGGGTCCGGGGAGCTGTTTTTT.